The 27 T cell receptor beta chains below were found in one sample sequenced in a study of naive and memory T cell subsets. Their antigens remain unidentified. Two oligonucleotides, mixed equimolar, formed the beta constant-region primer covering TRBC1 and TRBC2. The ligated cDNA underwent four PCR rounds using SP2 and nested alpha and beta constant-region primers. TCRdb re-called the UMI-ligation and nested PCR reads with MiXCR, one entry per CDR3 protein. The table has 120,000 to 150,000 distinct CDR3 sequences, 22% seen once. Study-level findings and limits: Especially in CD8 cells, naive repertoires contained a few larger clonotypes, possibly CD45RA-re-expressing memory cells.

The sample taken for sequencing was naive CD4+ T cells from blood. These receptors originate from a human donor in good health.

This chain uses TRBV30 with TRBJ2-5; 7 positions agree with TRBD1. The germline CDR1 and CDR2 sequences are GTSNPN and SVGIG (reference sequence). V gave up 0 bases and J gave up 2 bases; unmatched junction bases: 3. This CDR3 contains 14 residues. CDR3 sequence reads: CAWSVGGQQETQYF. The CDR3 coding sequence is TGTGCCTGGAGTGTAGGGGGACAGCAAGAGACCCAGTACTTC.

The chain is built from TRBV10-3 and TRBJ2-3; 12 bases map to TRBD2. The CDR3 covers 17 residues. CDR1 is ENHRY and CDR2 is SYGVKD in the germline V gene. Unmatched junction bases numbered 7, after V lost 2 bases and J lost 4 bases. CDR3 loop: CAISEPRLAGEADTQYF. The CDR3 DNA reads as TGTGCCATCAGTGAGCCAAGACTAGCGGGAGAGGCAGATACGCAGTATTTT.

The CDR3 region has the DNA TGTGCCAGCAGTTACCGGGTAGGGGGGTACCCTGGGGCCAACGTCCTGACTTTC. Translated: CASSYRVGGYPGANVLTF. The rearrangement uses TRBV6-5 and TRBJ2-6; tentatively, D is TRBD1 or TRBD2 (6 bases each). Trimming shortened V by 2 bases and J by 2 bases, and 16 bases separated the two germline ends. This CDR3 has 18 residues. The germline gives CDR1 MNHEY, CDR2 SVGAGI.

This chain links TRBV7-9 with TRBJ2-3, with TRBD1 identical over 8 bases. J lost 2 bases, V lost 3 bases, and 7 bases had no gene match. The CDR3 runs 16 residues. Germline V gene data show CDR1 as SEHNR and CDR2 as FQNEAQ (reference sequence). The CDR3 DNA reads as TGTGCCAGCAGCTTCTTCCCGGGACAGGTCACAGATACGCAGTATTTT. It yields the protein CASSFFPGQVTDTQYF.

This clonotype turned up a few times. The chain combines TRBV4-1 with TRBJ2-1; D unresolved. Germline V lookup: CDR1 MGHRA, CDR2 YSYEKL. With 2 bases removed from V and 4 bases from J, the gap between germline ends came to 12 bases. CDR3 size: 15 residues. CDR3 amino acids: CASSQFIQLYNEQFF. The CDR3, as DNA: TGCGCCAGCAGCCAATTCATCCAGTTGTACAATGAGCAGTTCTTC.

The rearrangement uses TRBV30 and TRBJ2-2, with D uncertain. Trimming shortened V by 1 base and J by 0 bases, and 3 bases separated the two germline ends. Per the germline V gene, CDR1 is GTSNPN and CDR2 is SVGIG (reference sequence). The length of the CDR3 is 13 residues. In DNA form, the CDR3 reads TGTGCCTGGAGTGCGTCGAACACCGGGGAGCTGTTTTTT. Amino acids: CAWSASNTGELFF.

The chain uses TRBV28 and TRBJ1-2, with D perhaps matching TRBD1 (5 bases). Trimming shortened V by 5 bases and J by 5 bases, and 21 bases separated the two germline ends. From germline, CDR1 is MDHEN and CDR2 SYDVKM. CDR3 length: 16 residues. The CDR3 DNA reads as TGTGCCAGCAGTCCCCCCGATGCGTTAGGGGAATATGGCTACACCTTC. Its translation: CASSPPDALGEYGYTF.

The CDR3 DNA sequence: TGTGCCAGCAGCTCACTAGCGGGAGGCTGGACAGATACGCAGTATTTT. Protein product: CASSSLAGGWTDTQYF. V and J are TRBV5-5 and TRBJ2-3, with 12 bases identical to TRBD2. The CDR3 sequence is 16 residues long. V was pared by 3 bases and J by 3 bases, with 5 bases of the junction left unmatched. Germline loops: CDR1 SGHKS, CDR2 YYEKEE (reference sequence).

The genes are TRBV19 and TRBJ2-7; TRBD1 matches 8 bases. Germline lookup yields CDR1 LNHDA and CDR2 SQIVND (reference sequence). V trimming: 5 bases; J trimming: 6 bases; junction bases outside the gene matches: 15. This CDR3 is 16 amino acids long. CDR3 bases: TGTGCCAGTAGTCTTTCGACAGGGGCCGTACCTGTCGAGCAGTACTTC. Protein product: CASSLSTGAVPVEQYF.

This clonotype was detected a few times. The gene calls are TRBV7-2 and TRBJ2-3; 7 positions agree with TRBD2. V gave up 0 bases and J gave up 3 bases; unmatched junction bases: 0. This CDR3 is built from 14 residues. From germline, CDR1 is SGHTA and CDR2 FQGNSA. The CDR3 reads CASSLASGTDTQYF. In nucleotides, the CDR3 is TGTGCCAGCAGCTTAGCTAGCGGGACAGATACGCAGTATTTT.

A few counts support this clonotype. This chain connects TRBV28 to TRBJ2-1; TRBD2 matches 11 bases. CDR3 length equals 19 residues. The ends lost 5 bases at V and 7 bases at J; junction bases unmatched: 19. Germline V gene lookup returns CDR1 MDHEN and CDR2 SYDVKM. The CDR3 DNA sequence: TGTGCCAGCAGTCCCTCCCGGGGCCTAGCGGGAGGTCTTGTGAATGAGCAGTTCTTC. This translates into CASSPSRGLAGGLVNEQFF.

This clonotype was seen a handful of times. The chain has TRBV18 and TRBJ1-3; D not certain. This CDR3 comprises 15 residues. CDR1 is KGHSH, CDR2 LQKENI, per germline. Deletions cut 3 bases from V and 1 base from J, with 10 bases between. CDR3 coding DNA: TGTGCCAGCTCACCGACACAGATATCTGGAAACACCATATATTTT. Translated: CASSPTQISGNTIYF.

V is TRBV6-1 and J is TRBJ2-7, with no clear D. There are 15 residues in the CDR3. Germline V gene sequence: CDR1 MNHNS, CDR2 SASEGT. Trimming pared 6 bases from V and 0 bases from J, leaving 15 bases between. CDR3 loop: CASRPRFADSYEQYF. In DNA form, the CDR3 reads TGTGCCAGCAGACCCCGTTTTGCGGACTCCTACGAGCAGTACTTC.

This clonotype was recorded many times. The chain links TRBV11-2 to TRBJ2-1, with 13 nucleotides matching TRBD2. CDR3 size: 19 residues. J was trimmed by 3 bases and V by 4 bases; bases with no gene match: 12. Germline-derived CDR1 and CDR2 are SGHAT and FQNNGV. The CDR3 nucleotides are TGTGCCAGCAGCTCTTCCATCACTAGCGGGAGGGCCATCTACAATGAGCAGTTCTTC. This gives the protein CASSSSITSGRAIYNEQFF.

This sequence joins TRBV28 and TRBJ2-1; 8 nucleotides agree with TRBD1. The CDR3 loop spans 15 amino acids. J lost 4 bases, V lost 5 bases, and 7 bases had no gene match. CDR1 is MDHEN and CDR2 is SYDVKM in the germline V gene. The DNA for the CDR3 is TGTGCCAGCAGTACCATTGGGACAGGATACAATGAGCAGTTCTTC. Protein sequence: CASSTIGTGYNEQFF. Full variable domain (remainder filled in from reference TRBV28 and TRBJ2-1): DVKVTQSSRYLVKRTGEKVFLECVQDMDHENMFWYRQDPGLGLRLIYFSYDVKMKEKGDIPEGYSVSREKKERFSLILESASTNQTSMYLCASSTIGTGYNEQFFGPGTRLTVL.

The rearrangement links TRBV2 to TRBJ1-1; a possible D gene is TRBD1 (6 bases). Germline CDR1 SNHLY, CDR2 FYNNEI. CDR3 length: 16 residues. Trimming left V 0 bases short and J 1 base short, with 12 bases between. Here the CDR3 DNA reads TGTGCCAGCAGTGAAGCCCCAGGGGCCCGGAACACTGAAGCTTTCTTT. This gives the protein CASSEAPGARNTEAFF.

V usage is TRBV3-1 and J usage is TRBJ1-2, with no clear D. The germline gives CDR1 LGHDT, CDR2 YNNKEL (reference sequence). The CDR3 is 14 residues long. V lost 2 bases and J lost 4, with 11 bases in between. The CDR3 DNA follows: TGTGCCAGCAGCCAATGGGAGCGGGCCTATGGCTACACCTTC. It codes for CASSQWERAYGYTF.

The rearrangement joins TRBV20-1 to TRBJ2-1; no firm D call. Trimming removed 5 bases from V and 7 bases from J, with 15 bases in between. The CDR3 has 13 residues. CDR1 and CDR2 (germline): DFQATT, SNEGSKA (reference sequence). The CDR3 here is CSARQTAANEQFF. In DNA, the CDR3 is TGCAGTGCTCGACAAACGGCAGCGAATGAGCAGTTCTTC.

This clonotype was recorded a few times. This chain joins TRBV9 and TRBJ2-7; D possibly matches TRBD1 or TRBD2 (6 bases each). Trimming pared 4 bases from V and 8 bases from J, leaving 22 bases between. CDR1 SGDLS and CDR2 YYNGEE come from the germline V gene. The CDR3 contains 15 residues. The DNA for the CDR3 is TGTGCCAGCAGCCCCCTGGAGGGACAAGTGGGAAAGCAGTACTTC. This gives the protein CASSPLEGQVGKQYF.

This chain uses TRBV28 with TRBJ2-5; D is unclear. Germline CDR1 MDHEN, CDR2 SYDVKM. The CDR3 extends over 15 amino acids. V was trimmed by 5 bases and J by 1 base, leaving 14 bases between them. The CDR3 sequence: CASSKLVMLQETQYF. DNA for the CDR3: TGTGCCAGCAGTAAGCTGGTGATGCTCCAAGAGACCCAGTACTTC.

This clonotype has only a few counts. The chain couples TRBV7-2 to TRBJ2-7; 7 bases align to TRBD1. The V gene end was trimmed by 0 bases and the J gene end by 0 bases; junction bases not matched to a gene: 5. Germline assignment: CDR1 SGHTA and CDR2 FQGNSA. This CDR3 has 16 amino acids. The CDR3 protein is CASSLARQGSSYEQYF. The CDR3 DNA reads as TGTGCCAGCAGCTTAGCCCGACAGGGATCCTCCTACGAGCAGTACTTC.

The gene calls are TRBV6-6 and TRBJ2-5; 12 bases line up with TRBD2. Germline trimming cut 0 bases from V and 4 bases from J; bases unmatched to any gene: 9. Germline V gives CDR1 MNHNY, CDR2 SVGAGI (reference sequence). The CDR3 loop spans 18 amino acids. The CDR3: CASSYSGLAGSQRETQYF. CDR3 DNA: TGTGCCAGCAGTTACTCAGGACTAGCGGGATCCCAGAGAGAGACCCAGTACTTC.

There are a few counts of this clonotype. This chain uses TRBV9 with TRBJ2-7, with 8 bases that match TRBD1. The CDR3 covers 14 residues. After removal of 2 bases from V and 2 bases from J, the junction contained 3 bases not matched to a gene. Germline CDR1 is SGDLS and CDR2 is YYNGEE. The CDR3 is CASSVGTGTYEQYF. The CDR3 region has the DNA TGTGCCAGCAGCGTCGGGACAGGCACCTACGAGCAGTACTTC.

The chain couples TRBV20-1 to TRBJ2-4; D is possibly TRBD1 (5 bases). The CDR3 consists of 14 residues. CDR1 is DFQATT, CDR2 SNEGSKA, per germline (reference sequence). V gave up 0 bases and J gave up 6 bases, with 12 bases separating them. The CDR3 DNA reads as TGCAGTGCTAGAGATCCGACAGCTGGAAACATTCAGTACTTC. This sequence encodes CSARDPTAGNIQYF.

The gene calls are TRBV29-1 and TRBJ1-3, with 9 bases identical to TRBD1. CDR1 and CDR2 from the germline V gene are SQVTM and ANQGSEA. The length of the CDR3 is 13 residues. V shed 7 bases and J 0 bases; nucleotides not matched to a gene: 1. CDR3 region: CSATGGSGNTIYF. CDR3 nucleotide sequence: TGCAGCGCGACAGGGGGCTCTGGAAACACCATATATTTT.

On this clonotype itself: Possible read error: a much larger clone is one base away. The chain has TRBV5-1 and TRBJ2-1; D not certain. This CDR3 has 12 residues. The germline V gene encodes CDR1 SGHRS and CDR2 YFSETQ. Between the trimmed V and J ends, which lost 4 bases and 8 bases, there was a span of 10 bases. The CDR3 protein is CASSPIRDEQFF. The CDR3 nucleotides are TGCGCCAGCAGCCCTATACGGGATGAGCAGTTCTTC.

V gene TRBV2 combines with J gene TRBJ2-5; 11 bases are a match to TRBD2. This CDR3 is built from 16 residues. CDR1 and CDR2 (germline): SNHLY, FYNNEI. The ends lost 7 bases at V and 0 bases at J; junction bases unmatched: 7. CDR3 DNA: TGTGCCAGCAAAATCTCTAGCGGGAGGTACCAAGAGACCCAGTACTTC. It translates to CASKISSGRYQETQYF.